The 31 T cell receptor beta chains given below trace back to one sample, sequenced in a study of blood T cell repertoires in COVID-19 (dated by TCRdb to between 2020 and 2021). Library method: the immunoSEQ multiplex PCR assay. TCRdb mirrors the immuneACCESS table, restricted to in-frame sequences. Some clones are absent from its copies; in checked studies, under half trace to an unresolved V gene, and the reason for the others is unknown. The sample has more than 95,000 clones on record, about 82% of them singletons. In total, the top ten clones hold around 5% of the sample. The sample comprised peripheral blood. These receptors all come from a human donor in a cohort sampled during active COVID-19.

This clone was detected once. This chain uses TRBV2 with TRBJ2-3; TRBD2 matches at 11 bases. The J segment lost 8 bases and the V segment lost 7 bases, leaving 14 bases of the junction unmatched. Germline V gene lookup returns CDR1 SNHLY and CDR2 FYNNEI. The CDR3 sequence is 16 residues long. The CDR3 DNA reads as TGTGCCAGCACCGCCGGGACTAGCGGCAGAGGGGGTACGCAGTATTTT. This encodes CASTAGTSGRGGTQYF.

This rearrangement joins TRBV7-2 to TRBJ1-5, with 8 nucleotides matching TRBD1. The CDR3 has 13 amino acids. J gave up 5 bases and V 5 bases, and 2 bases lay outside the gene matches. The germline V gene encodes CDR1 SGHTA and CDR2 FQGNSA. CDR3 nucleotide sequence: TGTGCCAGCAGCGGGACAGGTCATCAGCCCCAGCATTTT. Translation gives CASSGTGHQPQHF.

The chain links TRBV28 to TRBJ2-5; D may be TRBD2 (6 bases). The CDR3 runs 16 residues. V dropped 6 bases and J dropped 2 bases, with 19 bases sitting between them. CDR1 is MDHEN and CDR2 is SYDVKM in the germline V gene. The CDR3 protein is CASSYAAGPSQETQYF. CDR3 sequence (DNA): TGTGCCAGCAGCTATGCGGCGGGACCCTCACAAGAGACCCAGTACTTC.

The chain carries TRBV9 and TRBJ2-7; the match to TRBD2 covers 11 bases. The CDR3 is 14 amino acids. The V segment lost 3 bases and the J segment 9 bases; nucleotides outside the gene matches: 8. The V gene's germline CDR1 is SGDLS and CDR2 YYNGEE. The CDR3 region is CASSGASGRSVQYF. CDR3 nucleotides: TGTGCCAGCAGCGGCGCTAGCGGGAGGTCGGTGCAGTACTTC.

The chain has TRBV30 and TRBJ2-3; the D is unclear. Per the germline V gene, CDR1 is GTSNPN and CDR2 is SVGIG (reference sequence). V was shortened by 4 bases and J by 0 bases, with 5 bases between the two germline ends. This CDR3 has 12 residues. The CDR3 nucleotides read TGTGCCTGGACCCCTAGCACAGATACGCAGTATTTT. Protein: CAWTPSTDTQYF. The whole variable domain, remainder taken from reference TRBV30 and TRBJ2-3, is SQTIHQWPATLVQPVGSPLSLECTVEGTSNPNLYWYRQAAGRGLQLLFYSVGIGQISSEVPQNLSASRPQDRQFILSSKKLLLSDSGFYLCAWTPSTDTQYFGPGTRLTVL.

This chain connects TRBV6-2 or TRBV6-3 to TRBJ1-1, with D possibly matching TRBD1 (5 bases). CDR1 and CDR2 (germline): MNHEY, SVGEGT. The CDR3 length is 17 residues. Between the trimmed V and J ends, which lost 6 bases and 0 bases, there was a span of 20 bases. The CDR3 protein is CASSDSFSRVMNTEAFF. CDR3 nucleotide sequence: TGTGCCAGCAGCGACAGCTTTAGCAGGGTAATGAACACTGAAGCTTTCTTT.

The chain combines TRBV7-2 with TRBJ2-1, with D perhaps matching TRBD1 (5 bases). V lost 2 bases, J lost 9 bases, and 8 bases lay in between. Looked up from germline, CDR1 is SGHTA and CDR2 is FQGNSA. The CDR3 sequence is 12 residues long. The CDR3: CASSLLQGEQFF. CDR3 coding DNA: TGTGCCAGCAGCTTACTCCAGGGTGAGCAGTTCTTC.

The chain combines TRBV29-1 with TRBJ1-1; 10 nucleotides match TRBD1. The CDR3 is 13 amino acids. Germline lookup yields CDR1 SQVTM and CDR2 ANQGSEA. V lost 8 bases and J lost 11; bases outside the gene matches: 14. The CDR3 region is CSSSSGTGDRAFF. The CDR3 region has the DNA TGCAGCTCCTCCTCCGGGACAGGGGATCGGGCTTTCTTT.

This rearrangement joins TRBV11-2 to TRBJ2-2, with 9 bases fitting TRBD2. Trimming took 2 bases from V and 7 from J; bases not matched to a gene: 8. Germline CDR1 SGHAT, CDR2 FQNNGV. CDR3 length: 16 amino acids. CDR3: CASSLLAGGPNGELFF. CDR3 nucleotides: TGTGCCAGCAGCTTACTGGCGGGAGGGCCGAACGGGGAGCTGTTTTTT. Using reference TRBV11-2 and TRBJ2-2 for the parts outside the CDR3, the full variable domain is EAGVAQSPRYKIIEKRQSVAFWCNPISGHATLYWYQQILGQGPKLLIQFQNNGVVDDSQLPKDRFSAERLKGVDSTLKIQPAKLEDSAVYLCASSLLAGGPNGELFFGEGSRLTVL.

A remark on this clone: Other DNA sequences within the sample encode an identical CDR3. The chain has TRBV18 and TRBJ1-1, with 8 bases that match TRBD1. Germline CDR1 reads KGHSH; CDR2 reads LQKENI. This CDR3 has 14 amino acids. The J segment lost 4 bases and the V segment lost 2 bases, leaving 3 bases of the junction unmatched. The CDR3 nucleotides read TGTGCCAGCTCACCAAACACAGGGGGCACTGAAGCTTTCTTT. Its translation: CASSPNTGGTEAFF.

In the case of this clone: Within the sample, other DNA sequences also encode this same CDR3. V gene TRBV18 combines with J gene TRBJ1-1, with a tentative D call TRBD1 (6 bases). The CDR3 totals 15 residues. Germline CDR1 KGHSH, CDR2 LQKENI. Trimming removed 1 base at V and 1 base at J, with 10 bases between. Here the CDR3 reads CASSPQPTGNTEAFF. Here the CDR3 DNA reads TGTGCCAGCTCACCACAACCGACAGGGAACACTGAAGCTTTCTTT. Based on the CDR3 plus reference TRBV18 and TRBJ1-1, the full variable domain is NAGVMQNPRHLVRRRGQEARLRCSPMKGHSHVYWYRQLPEEGLKFMVYLQKENIIDESGMPKERFSAEFPKEGPSILRIQQVVRGDSAAYFCASSPQPTGNTEAFFGQGTRLTVV.

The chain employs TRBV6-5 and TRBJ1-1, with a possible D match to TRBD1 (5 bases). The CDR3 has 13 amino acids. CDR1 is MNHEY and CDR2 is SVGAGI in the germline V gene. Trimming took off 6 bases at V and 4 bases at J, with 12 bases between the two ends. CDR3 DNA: TGTGCCAGCAGACCCAGGGCTAGCACTGAAGCTTTCTTT. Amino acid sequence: CASRPRASTEAFF.

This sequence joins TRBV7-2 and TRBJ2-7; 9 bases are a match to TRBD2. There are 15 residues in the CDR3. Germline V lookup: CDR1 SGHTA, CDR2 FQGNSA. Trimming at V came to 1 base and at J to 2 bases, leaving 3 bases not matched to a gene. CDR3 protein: CASSLDAGGTYEQYF. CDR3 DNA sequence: TGTGCCAGCAGCTTAGACGCGGGAGGGACCTACGAGCAGTACTTC.

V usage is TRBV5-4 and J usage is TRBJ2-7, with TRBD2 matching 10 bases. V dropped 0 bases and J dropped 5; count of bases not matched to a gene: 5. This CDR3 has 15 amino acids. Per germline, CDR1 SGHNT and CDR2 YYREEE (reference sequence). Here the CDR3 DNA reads TGTGCCAGCAGCTTGGTACTTAGCGGGAGGAACGAGCAGTACTTC. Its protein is CASSLVLSGRNEQYF.

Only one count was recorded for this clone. The CDR3 protein is CASSQQGWSDTQYF. CDR3 coding DNA: TGTGCCAGCAGTCAACAGGGGTGGTCAGATACGCAGTATTTT. The V call is TRBV6-5, the J call TRBJ2-3; 7 bases align to TRBD1. The CDR3 extends over 14 amino acids. J lost 4 bases, V lost 5 bases, and 6 bases had no gene match. Looked up from germline, CDR1 is MNHEY and CDR2 is SVGAGI.

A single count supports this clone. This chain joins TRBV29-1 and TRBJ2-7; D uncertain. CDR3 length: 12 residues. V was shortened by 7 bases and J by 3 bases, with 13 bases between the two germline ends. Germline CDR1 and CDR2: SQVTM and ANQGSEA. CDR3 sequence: CSATSTLYEQYF. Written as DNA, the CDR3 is TGCAGCGCCACTTCGACTCTCTACGAGCAGTACTTC.

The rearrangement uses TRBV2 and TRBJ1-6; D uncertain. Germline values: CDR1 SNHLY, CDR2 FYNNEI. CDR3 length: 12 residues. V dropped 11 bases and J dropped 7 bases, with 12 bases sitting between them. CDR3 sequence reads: CAGRRENSPLHF. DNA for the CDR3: TGTGCCGGTCGTAGGGAGAATTCACCCCTCCACTTT.

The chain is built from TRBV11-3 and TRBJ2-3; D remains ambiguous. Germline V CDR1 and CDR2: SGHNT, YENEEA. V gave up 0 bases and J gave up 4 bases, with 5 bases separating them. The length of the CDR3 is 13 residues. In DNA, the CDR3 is TGTGCCAGCAGCTTAGACTTCGCAGATACGCAGTATTTT. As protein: CASSLDFADTQYF.

CDR3 sequence: CASSISGLASETQYF. Written as DNA, the CDR3 is TGTGCCAGTAGTATTTCGGGACTAGCTTCCGAGACCCAGTACTTC. The V gene is TRBV19, the J gene TRBJ2-5; TRBD2 matches at 9 bases. Trimming removed 3 bases from V and 5 bases from J; junction bases left unmatched: 7. There are 15 residues in the CDR3. Germline V gene sequence: CDR1 LNHDA, CDR2 SQIVND (reference sequence).

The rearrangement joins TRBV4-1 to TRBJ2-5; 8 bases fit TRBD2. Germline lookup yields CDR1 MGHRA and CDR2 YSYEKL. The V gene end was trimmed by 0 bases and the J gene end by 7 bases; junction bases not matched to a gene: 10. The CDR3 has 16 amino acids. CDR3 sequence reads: CASSQEALADGVTQYF. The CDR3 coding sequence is TGCGCCAGCAGCCAAGAAGCACTAGCGGATGGGGTGACCCAGTACTTC.

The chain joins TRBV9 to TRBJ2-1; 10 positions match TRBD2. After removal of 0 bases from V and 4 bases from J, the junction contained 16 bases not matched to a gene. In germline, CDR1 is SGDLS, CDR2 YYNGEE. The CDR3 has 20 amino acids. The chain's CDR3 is CASSVEGDGVGTSVYNEQFF. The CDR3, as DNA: TGTGCCAGCAGCGTAGAAGGGGATGGGGTCGGGACTAGCGTTTACAATGAGCAGTTCTTC. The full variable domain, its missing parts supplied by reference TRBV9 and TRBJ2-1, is DSGVTQTPKHLITATGQRVTLRCSPRSGDLSVYWYQQSLDQGLQFLIQYYNGEERAKGNILERFSAQQFPDLHSELNLSSLELGDSALYFCASSVEGDGVGTSVYNEQFFGPGTRLTVL.

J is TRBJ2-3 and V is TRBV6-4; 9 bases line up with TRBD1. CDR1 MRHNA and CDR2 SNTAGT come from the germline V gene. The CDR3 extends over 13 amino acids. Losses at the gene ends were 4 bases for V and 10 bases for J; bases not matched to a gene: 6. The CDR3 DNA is TGTGCCAGCAGTGGAAATACAGGGGGCTCGCAGTATTTT. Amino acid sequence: CASSGNTGGSQYF.

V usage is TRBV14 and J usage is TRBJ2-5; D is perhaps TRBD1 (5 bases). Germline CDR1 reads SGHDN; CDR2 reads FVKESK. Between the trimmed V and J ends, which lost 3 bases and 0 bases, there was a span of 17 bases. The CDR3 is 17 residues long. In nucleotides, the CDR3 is TGTGCCAGCAGCCAGCCCCTTGGGAAAGGGGACCAAGAGACCCAGTACTTC. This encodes CASSQPLGKGDQETQYF.

CDR3 nucleotides: TGTGCCAGCAGAGCGGGAGGGCCCTCGACAGATACGCAGTATTTT. Protein sequence: CASRAGGPSTDTQYF. The chain employs TRBV2 and TRBJ2-3; TRBD2 matches 10 bases. In germline, CDR1 is SNHLY, CDR2 FYNNEI. The CDR3 has 15 residues. V dropped 6 bases and J dropped 3; count of bases not matched to a gene: 6.

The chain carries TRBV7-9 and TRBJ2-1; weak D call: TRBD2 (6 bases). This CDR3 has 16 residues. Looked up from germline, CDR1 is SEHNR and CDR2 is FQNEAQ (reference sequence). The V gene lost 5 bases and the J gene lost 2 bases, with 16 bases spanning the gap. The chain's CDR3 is CASSPAGTAAYNEQFF. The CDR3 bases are TGTGCCAGCAGCCCCGCGGGGACGGCGGCCTACAATGAGCAGTTCTTC.

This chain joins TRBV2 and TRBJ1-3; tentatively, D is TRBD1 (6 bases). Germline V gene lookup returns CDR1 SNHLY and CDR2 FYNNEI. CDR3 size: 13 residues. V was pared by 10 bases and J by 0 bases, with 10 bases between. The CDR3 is CATKDSSGNTIYF. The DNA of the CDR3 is TGTGCCACCAAGGACAGCTCTGGAAACACCATATATTTT.

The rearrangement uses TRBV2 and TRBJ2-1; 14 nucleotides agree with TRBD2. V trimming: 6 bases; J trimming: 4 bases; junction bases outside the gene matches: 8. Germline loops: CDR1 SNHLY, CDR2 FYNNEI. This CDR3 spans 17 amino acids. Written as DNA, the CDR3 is TGTGCCAGCAGCCCCAACAGACTAGCGGGAGGGTACAATGAGCAGTTCTTC. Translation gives CASSPNRLAGGYNEQFF. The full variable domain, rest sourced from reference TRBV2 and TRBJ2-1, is EPEVTQTPSHQVTQMGQEVILRCVPISNHLYFYWYRQILGQKVEFLVSFYNNEISEKSEIFDDQFSVERPDGSNFTLKIRSTKLEDSAMYFCASSPNRLAGGYNEQFFGPGTRLTVL.

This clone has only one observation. CDR3 coding DNA: TGTGCCTGGAGTGTACAGGACAATGAGCAGTTCTTC. It translates to CAWSVQDNEQFF. V is TRBV30 and J is TRBJ2-1, with a weak D call TRBD1 (5 bases). V gave up 0 bases and J gave up 5 bases, with 5 bases separating them. Germline V gene lookup returns CDR1 GTSNPN and CDR2 SVGIG (reference sequence). CDR3 length: 12 amino acids.

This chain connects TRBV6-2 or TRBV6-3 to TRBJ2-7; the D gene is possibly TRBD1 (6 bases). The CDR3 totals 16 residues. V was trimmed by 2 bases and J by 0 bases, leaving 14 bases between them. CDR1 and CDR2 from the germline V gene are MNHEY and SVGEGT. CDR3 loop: CASSYDDRTSSYEQYF. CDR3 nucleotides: TGTGCCAGCAGTTACGATGACAGGACCTCCTCCTACGAGCAGTACTTC.

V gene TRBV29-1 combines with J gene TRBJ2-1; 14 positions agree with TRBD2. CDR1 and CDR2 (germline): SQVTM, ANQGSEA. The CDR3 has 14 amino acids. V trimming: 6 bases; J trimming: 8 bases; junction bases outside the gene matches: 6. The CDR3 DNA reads TGCAGCGTCAGGACTAGCGGGAGGCCCCATGAGCAGTTCTTC. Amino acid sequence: CSVRTSGRPHEQFF.

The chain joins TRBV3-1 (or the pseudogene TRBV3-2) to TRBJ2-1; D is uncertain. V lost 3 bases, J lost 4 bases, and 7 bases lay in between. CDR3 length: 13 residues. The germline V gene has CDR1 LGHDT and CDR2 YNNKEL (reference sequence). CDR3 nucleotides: TGTGCCAGCAGCCAGTCAATTTACAATGAGCAGTTCTTC. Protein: CASSQSIYNEQFF.